These T cell receptor beta chains were read from a single sample in a study of T cells in Graves' hyperthyroidism and ophthalmopathy. In TCRdb, the multiplex PCR reads were re-called with MiXCR into one record per CDR3 protein. The sample shows nearly 600,000 distinct CDR3 sequences, more than 11% of them seen only once. Source material: blood. The receptors shown here come from a woman younger than 45 with Graves' hyperthyroidism that later progressed to Graves' ophthalmopathy. Both conserved end residues are part of each CDR3. Fields, in order: J gene, V gene, clone size, D gene, CDR3 length, CDR3 DNA, CDR3 protein. A D gene is named only where the DNA matches it firmly. Size tells how often a clone was seen (once, few, many) or the class of an expanded clone, and some rows leave it out.

>TRBJ1-5|TRBV9|many|-|15
TGTGCCAGCAGCGCAGAGGGGGTCGCAGGTCAGCCCCAGCATTTT
CASSAEGVAGQPQHF
>TRBJ1-2|TRBV19|few|-|13
TGTGCCAGTAGTGATACAGGCCAATTGGGCTACACCTTC
CASSDTGQLGYTF
>TRBJ1-4|TRBV6-2/TRBV6-3|many|TRBD1|13
TGTGCCAGCAGTCCCGACAGGGACCGAAAACTGTTTTTT
CASSPDRDRKLFF
>TRBJ1-5|TRBV6-1|many|-|13
TGTGCCAGCAGCAGCGCGAGGGATCAGCCCCAGCATTTT
CASSSARDQPQHF
>TRBJ2-3|TRBV3-1|-|-|16
TGTGCCAGCAGCCCGTTGGGCGGAGCCTGGGCAGATACGCAGTATTTT
CASSPLGGAWADTQYF
>TRBJ2-7|TRBV27|many|TRBD1|15
TGTGCCAGCAGTTTAGTAGGGCAGGGGGAACGGGAGCAGTACTTC
CASSLVGQGEREQYF
>TRBJ1-2|TRBV10-3|few|TRBD1|15
TGTGCCACCGTTACAGGGGTCGGGGCTAGCTATGGCTACACCTTC
CATVTGVGASYGYTF
>TRBJ1-2|TRBV18|many|-|16
TGTGCCAGCTCACCACAGGGGCCCCCCCCTAACTATGGCTACACCTTC
CASSPQGPPPNYGYTF
>TRBJ1-2|TRBV9|-|-|12
TGTGCCAGCAGCGTTGGGACCCCAGACTACACCTTC
CASSVGTPDYTF
>TRBJ1-2|TRBV9|-|-|13
TGTGCCAGCAGCGCTAGTAGGGGCGGAGGCTACACCTTC
CASSASRGGGYTF
>TRBJ1-4|TRBV20-1|many|-|9
TGCAATCCACACTTCTTACTGTTTTTT
CNPHFLLFF
>TRBJ2-7|TRBV28|many|-|16
TGTGCCAGCAGTCGGTTTATCGGGAGTGGATCCTACGAGCAGTACTTC
CASSRFIGSGSYEQYF
>TRBJ2-7|TRBV6-2/TRBV6-3|many|TRBD2|18
TGTGCCAGCAATCCAAGGGAGACTACTAGCGGGAGCTCCTACGAGCAGTACTTC
CASNPRETTSGSSYEQYF
>TRBJ2-1|TRBV3-1|many|TRBD2|16
TGTGCCAGCAGCCAAGATACGGGAGGCGGGAACAATGAGCAGTTCTTC
CASSQDTGGGNNEQFF
>TRBJ2-1|TRBV25-1|few|-|15
TGTGCCAGCAGTGAGACCGAAGAACCCTACAATGAGCAGTTCTTC
CASSETEEPYNEQFF
>TRBJ2-7|TRBV2|many|-|13
TGTGCCAGCAGTGAAGCGGGAAGTAACGAGCAGTACTTC
CASSEAGSNEQYF
>TRBJ2-4|TRBV28|many|TRBD2|15
TGTGCCAGCAGGGTCGGGGGGAGTGCCAAAAACATTCAGTACTTC
CASRVGGSAKNIQYF
>TRBJ1-1|TRBV18|few|TRBD1|16
TGTGCCAGCTCACCAGGACAGGGGGCGGATGGGACTGAAGCTTTCTTT
CASSPGQGADGTEAFF
>TRBJ2-5|TRBV12-3/TRBV12-4|many|TRBD1|16
TGTGCCAGCAGTTCTCCGGGACAGCTCCTCCAAGAGACCCAGTACTTC
CASSSPGQLLQETQYF
>TRBJ2-3|TRBV7-2|-|-|18
TGTGCCAGCAGCCCTAGGGGCCGACGGGCGGGTGGGACAGATACGCAGTATTTT
CASSPRGRRAGGTDTQYF
>TRBJ2-3|TRBV5-1|-|TRBD1|17
TGCGCCAGCTCCATACAGGGGGCGAGTGGGGTGGCAGATACGCAGTATTTT
CASSIQGASGVADTQYF
>TRBJ2-1|TRBV19|-|-|11
TGTGCCAGTACGTCCCGCAACGAGCAGTTCTTC
CASTSRNEQFF
>TRBJ2-1|TRBV7-9|-|-|15
TGTGCCAGCAGCTTAGGGCAGGGGAGTCGCAATGAGCAGTTCTTC
CASSLGQGSRNEQFF
>TRBJ2-7|TRBV18|many|-|13
TGTGCCAGCTCACTCTCAGGGGAAGACGAGCAGTACTTC
CASSLSGEDEQYF
>TRBJ1-1|TRBV27|many|-|15
TGTGCCAGCAGTTTAGCATCGGGGGGCAGAACTGAAGCTTTCTTT
CASSLASGGRTEAFF
>TRBJ2-2|TRBV5-6|few|-|16
TGTGCCAGCGAGGGACAAAAACAGGGATCCACCGGGGAGCTGTTTTTT
CASEGQKQGSTGELFF
>TRBJ2-1|TRBV19|-|-|13
TGTGCCAGTAATATCCGAAGAACCGCTGAGCAGTTCTTC
CASNIRRTAEQFF
>TRBJ1-1|TRBV27|many|-|15
TGTGCCAGCAGTTTATACGAGGGGAGGCGGACTGAAGCTTTCTTT
CASSLYEGRRTEAFF
>TRBJ2-1|TRBV15|many|-|16
TGTGCCACCAGCAGAGAAAGGGGAAGCTCCTACAATGAGCAGTTCTTC
CATSRERGSSYNEQFF
>TRBJ1-2|TRBV27|-|-|14
TGTGCCAGCAGTCCACAGGACAGACATGGGGGCTACACCTTC
CASSPQDRHGGYTF
>TRBJ1-2|TRBV27|many|-|14
TGTGCCAGCAGTTTATCCAGGACCCAATATGGCTACACCTTC
CASSLSRTQYGYTF
>TRBJ2-1|TRBV24-1|many|TRBD2|17
TGTGCCACCAGTGATCCCATAGCGGGAGGATCTTACAATGAGCAGTTCTTC
CATSDPIAGGSYNEQFF
>TRBJ2-7|TRBV24-1|many|-|15
TGTGCCACCAGTGACGGCGGGGACACAACCTACGAGCAGTACTTC
CATSDGGDTTYEQYF
>TRBJ2-5|TRBV29-1|-|-|17
TGCAGCGGGACCCCCTTCGAGGGCAGGGGTCACCAAGAGACCCAGTACTTC
CSGTPFEGRGHQETQYF
>TRBJ2-2|TRBV7-8|many|TRBD1|15
TGTGCCAGCTCGCGGGGGGACAGGGGTTCCGGGGAGCTGTTTTTT
CASSRGDRGSGELFF
>TRBJ1-1|TRBV6-2/TRBV6-3|many|-|12
TGTGCCAGCAGTCTCCAGAACACTGAAGCTTTCTTT
CASSLQNTEAFF
>TRBJ1-2|TRBV25-1|few|-|12
TGTGCCAGCAGTGAACCGACTGTCGGCTACACCTTC
CASSEPTVGYTF
>TRBJ2-5|TRBV5-4|few|-|16
TGTGCCAGCAGCCTTAGGACAACAGTGGGCCAAGAGACCCAGTACTTC
CASSLRTTVGQETQYF
>TRBJ2-7|TRBV6-1|many|-|14
TGTGCCAGCAGTGATACAGAGAGCTCCTACGAGCAGTACTTC
CASSDTESSYEQYF
>TRBJ1-1|TRBV29-1|many|-|12
TGCAGCGTGGGGCGGACACGCGATGAAGCTTTCTTT
CSVGRTRDEAFF
>TRBJ1-6|TRBV28|many|TRBD1|13
TGTGCCTGCTCAGGACAGGGAAGTTCACCCCTCCACTTT
CACSGQGSSPLHF
>TRBJ1-5|TRBV6-2/TRBV6-3|many|TRBD1|15
TGTGCCAGCAGTTACACAGGGGGCGTCAATCAGCCCCAGCATTTT
CASSYTGGVNQPQHF
>TRBJ2-3|TRBV7-8|many|-|16
TGTGCCAGCAGCTCTCGTCGGGGTGCTAGCACAGATACGCAGTATTTT
CASSSRRGASTDTQYF
>TRBJ2-1|TRBV11-2|few|TRBD2|19
TGTGCCAGCAGCTTAGGATGGGGGTACGGCGGGAGCTCCTACAATGAGCAGTTCTTC
CASSLGWGYGGSSYNEQFF
>TRBJ2-3|TRBV7-9|-|-|14
TGTGCCAGCAGCTCGGACCGGGAGACAGATACGCAGTATTTT
CASSSDRETDTQYF
>TRBJ2-7|TRBV20-1|-|-|13
TGCAGTGTCTCGGACGGGGGTCCCTACGAGCAGTACTTC
CSVSDGGPYEQYF